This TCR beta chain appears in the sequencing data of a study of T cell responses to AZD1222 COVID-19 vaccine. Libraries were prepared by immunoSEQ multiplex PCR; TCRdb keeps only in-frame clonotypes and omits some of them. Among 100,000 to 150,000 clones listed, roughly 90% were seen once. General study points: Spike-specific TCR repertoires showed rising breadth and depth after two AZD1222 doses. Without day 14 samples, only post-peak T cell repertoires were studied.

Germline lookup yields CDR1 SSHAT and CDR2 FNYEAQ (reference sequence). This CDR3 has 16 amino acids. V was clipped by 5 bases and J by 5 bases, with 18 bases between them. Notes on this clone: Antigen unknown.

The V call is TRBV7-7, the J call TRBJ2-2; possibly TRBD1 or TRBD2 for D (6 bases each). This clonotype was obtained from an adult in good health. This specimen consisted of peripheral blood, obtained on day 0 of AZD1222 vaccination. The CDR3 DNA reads TGTGCCAGCAGCCTAAGGGGGGCTCCGGGGACCGGGGAGCTGTTTTTT. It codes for CASSLRGAPGTGELFF.